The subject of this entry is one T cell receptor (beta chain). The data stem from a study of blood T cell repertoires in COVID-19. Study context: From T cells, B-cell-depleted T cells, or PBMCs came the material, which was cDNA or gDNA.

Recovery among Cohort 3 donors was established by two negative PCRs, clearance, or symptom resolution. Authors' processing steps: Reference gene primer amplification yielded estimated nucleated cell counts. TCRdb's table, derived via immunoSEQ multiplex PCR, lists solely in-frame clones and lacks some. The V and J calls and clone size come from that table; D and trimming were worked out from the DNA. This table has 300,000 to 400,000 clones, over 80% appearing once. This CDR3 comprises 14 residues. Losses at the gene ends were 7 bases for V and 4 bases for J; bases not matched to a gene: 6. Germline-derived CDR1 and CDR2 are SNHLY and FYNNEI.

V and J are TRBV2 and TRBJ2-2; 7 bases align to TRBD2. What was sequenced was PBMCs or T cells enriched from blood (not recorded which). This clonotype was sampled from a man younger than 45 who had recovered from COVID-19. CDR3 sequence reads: CASNQRGGTGELFF. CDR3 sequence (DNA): TGTGCCAGCAACCAGCGGGGAGGCACCGGGGAGCTGTTTTTT.